The sequence of this T cell receptor beta chain was determined in a study of beta chain features in type 1 diabetes. Findings of the study overall: Insertion counts at VDJ junctions were lower in type 1 diabetes patients, who also showed more deletions there. Patients' naive, central memory and Treg TCRB repertoires seemed closer to one another than those of healthy donors. TCRB CDR3s were moderately but significantly shorter in Type 1 diabetes patients in all four CD4+ subsets.

Of note for this clone: Antigen specificity is unknown.

CD45RO/CCR7/CD25/CD127/CD95/CD27 sorting isolated CD4+ naive, central memory, regulatory and stem cell-like memory cells. The CDR3 extends over 14 amino acids. V lost 4 bases to trimming and J lost 5 bases; unmatched junction nucleotides: 6. Germline CDR1 reads SGHAT; CDR2 reads FQDESV (reference sequence). The authors reverse transcribed all of the isolated RNA, so sequencing captured expressed TCRB transcripts. Using immunoSEQ multiplex PCR, the repertoire was profiled, and TCRdb retains in-frame clones only, with some absent. This sample has 130,000 or so clones, with 7.5% to 9.5% found just once.

The receptor was isolated from a man in his thirties or forties with type 1 diabetes. The chain joins TRBV11-1 to TRBJ2-5; 8 nucleotides line up with TRBD1. Sequencing used central memory CD4+ T cells from blood. The CDR3 DNA reads as TGTGCCAGCAGCTCCCCAGGGGGCTCGGAGACCCAGTACTTC. Encoded protein: CASSSPGGSETQYF.